One sample yielded the 13 T cell receptor beta chains listed below, sequenced in a study of shared clonotypes between healthy human individuals. Profiling relied on immunoSEQ multiplex PCR, and the TCRdb table lists in-frame clones only, not all of them. Of roughly 1,500,000 clones listed, approximately 98% were seen once; the top ten hold 0.4% to 0.55%. Sequencing was performed on naive CD4+ T cells sorted from blood. Documented subset: CD45RA+ positively selected. Every receptor here comes from a man aged 25-45 years in good health.

This clone was seen just once. This CDR3 reads CASSYSGTGNTIYF. The CDR3 nucleotides read TGTGCCAGCAGCTACAGCGGGACTGGAAACACCATATATTTT. The chain recombines TRBV9 with TRBJ1-3; D unclear. This CDR3 contains 14 residues. The germline gives CDR1 SGDLS, CDR2 YYNGEE. V lost 4 bases to trimming and J lost 2 bases, with 10 bases between them.

The chain links TRBV9 to TRBJ2-4, with 9 bases matching TRBD1. Germline loops: CDR1 SGDLS, CDR2 YYNGEE. There are 16 residues in the CDR3. The trim removed 2 bases at V and 5 bases at J, leaving 8 bases unmatched. CDR3 sequence reads: CASSVSEGQGENIQYF. CDR3 in DNA: TGTGCCAGCAGCGTCTCCGAGGGACAGGGCGAAAACATTCAGTACTTC.

The rearrangement uses TRBV9 and TRBJ1-3; TRBD1 agrees at 7 bases. CDR1 is SGDLS, CDR2 YYNGEE, per germline. After removal of 2 bases from V and 0 bases from J, the junction contained 11 bases not matched to a gene. The CDR3 covers 18 residues. This CDR3 reads CASSVSPWTGGSGNTIYF. CDR3 DNA sequence: TGTGCCAGCAGCGTTTCCCCTTGGACAGGAGGCTCTGGAAACACCATATATTTT.

V usage is TRBV7-9 and J usage is TRBJ1-1; D might be TRBD1 (6 bases). Germline loops: CDR1 SEHNR, CDR2 FQNEAQ (reference sequence). V shed 5 bases and J shed 2 bases, with 15 bases lying between them. The CDR3 spans 15 residues. In DNA form, the CDR3 reads TGTGCCAGCAGCCCATCCCAGGGGAGTAACACTGAAGCTTTCTTT. Translation gives CASSPSQGSNTEAFF.

The chain couples TRBV10-1 to TRBJ2-7; TRBD1 is a possible D gene (6 bases). Germline CDR1 reads WNHNN; CDR2 reads SYGVQD (reference sequence). V was pared by 3 bases and J by 9 bases, with 15 bases between. The CDR3 contains 13 residues. The DNA for the CDR3 is TGCGCCAGCAGTGACCTCCCCCAGGGGCGGCAGTACTTC. It encodes CASSDLPQGRQYF.

The chain uses TRBV2 and TRBJ1-1; possible D gene TRBD1, 5 bases. Trimming shortened V by 4 bases and J by 7 bases, and 13 bases separated the two germline ends. Germline loops: CDR1 SNHLY, CDR2 FYNNEI. This CDR3 region has 13 residues. The CDR3 coding sequence is TGTGCCAGCAGTGTTCTGTTCGGGGGTGAAGCTTTCTTT. Translated, it gives CASSVLFGGEAFF.

The CDR3 sequence is CASSSGLNSYEQYF. DNA of the CDR3: TGTGCCAGCAGTTCTGGACTCAATAGCTACGAGCAGTACTTC. This chain connects TRBV28 to TRBJ2-7, with D maybe TRBD2 (5 bases). CDR1 is MDHEN, CDR2 SYDVKM, per germline. The CDR3 has 14 residues. V was pared by 4 bases and J by 3 bases, with 13 bases between.

The rearrangement uses TRBV5-1 and TRBJ1-2; tentatively, D is TRBD1 (6 bases). Germline V gene data show CDR1 as SGHRS and CDR2 as YFSETQ. Trimming took 4 bases from V and 6 from J, leaving 16 bases between them. CDR3 length: 14 amino acids. The CDR3 coding sequence is TGCGCCAGCAGCGTAAGGGGGGCGCAGAATGGCTACACCTTC. Translation gives CASSVRGAQNGYTF.

The chain has TRBV6-4 and TRBJ2-7, with D unclear. This CDR3 is 12 amino acids long. The V end lost 4 bases, the J end lost 4 bases, and 8 bases lay between the germline ends. Per the germline V gene, CDR1 is MRHNA and CDR2 is SNTAGT. The CDR3 nucleotides are TGTGCCAGCAGTGGGTGCCAATACGAGCAGTACTTC. It yields the protein CASSGCQYEQYF.

This sequence joins TRBV5-6 and TRBJ2-7; 7 bases fit TRBD1. CDR1 and CDR2 from the germline V gene are SGHDT and YYEEEE. V lost 2 bases to trimming and J lost 3 bases; unmatched junction nucleotides: 5. The CDR3 covers 14 residues. CDR3 coding DNA: TGTGCCAGCAGCTTACAGGGGAAAGGCTACGAGCAGTACTTC. It yields the protein CASSLQGKGYEQYF.

The rearrangement joins TRBV5-1 to TRBJ2-1; maybe TRBD2 (6 bases). Germline-derived CDR1 and CDR2 are SGHRS and YFSETQ. Trimming stripped 7 bases from V and 5 bases from J, with 19 bases between. The CDR3 contains 15 residues. The CDR3 sequence is CASRTIPGTDNEQFF. CDR3 bases: TGCGCCAGCCGGACGATCCCCGGGACTGACAATGAGCAGTTCTTC.

This chain connects TRBV11-2 to TRBJ1-2, with D possibly matching TRBD1 (6 bases). The V gene's germline CDR1 is SGHAT and CDR2 FQNNGV. Trimming stripped 9 bases from V and 7 bases from J, with 15 bases between. CDR3 length: 12 residues. CDR3: CASSKTGSGYTF. The CDR3 coding sequence is TGTGCCAGTTCAAAAACAGGGTCTGGCTACACCTTC. The full variable domain, in which reference TRBV11-2 and TRBJ1-2 provide the parts outside the CDR3, is EAGVAQSPRYKIIEKRQSVAFWCNPISGHATLYWYQQILGQGPKLLIQFQNNGVVDDSQLPKDRFSAERLKGVDSTLKIQPAKLEDSAVYLCASSKTGSGYTFGSGTRLTVV.

V is TRBV28 and J is TRBJ1-5, with 7 bases lining up with TRBD1. Trimming removed 6 bases from V and 9 bases from J; junction bases left unmatched: 8. Germline V lookup: CDR1 MDHEN, CDR2 SYDVKM. This CDR3 is built from 13 residues. In nucleotides, the CDR3 is TGTGCCAGCAGCCGACCCCCAGGGGGGCCCCAGCATTTT. Translation gives CASSRPPGGPQHF.